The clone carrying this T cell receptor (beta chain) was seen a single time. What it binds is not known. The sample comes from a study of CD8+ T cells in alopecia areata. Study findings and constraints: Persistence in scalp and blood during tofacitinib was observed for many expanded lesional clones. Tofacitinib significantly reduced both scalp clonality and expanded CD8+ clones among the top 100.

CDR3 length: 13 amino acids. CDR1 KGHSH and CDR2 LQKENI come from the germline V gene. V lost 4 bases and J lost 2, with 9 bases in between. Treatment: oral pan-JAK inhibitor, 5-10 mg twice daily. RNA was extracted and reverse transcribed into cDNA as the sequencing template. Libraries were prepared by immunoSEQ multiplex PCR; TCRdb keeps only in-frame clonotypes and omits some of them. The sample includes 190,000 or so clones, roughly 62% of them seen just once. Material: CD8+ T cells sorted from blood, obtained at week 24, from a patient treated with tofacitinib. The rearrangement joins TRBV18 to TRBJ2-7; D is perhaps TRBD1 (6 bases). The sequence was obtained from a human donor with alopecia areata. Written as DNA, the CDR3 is TGTGCCAGCTCACTCGACAGGACCTACGAGCAGTACTTC. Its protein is CASSLDRTYEQYF.